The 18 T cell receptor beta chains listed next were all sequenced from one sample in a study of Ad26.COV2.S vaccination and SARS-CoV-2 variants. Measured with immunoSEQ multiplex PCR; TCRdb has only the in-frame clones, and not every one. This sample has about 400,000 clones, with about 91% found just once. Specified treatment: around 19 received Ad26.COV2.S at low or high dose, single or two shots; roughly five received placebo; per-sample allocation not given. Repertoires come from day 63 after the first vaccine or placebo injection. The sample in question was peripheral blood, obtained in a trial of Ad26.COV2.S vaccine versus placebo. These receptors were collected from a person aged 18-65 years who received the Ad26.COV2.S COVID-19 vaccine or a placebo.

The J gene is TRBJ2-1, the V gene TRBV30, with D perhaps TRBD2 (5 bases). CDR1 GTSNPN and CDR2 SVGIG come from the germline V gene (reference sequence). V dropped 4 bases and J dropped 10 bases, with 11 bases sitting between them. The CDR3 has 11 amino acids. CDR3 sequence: CAWKEVQEQFF. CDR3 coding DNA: TGTGCCTGGAAGGAGGTTCAGGAGCAGTTCTTC.

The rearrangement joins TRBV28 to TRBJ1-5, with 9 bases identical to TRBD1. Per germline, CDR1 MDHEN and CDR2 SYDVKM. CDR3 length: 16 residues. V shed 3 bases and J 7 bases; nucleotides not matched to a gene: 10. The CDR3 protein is CASSLDRGSFGQPQHF. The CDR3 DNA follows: TGTGCCAGCAGTTTGGACAGGGGTTCCTTCGGGCAGCCCCAGCATTTT.

The CDR3 region has the DNA TGTGCCAGCAGCCCCGCCGCCTACGAGCAGTACTTC. Translating it yields CASSPAAYEQYF. The V and J genes are TRBV5-8 and TRBJ2-7; D not resolved. Germline V gene lookup returns CDR1 SGHTS and CDR2 YDEGEE. Trimming removed 4 bases from V and 2 bases from J, with 7 bases in between. CDR3 size: 12 residues. The variable domain in full, with the rest retrieved from reference TRBV5-8 and TRBJ2-7, is EAGVTQSPTHLIKTRGQQATLRCSPISGHTSVYWYQQALGLGLQFLLWYDEGEERNRGNFPPRFSGRQFPNYSSELNVNALELEDSALYLCASSPAAYEQYFGPGTRLTVT.

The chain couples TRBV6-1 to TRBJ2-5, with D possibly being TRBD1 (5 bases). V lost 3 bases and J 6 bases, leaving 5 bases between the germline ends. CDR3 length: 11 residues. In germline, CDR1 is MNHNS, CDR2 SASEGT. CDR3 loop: CASSEGQTQYF. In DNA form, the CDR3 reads TGTGCCAGCAGTGAGGGGCAGACCCAGTACTTC.

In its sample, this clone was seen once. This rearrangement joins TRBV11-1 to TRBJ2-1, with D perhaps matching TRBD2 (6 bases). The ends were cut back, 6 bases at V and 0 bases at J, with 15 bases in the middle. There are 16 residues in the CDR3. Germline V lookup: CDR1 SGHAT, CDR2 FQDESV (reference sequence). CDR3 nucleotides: TGTGCCAGCAGAAGATTGGAGGGCAGCTCCTACAATGAGCAGTTCTTC. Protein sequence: CASRRLEGSSYNEQFF.

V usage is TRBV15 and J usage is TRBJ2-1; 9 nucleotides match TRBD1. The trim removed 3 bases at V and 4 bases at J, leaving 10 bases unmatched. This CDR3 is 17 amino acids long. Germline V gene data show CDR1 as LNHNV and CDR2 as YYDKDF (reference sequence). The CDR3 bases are TGTGCCACCAGCAGTGGGACAGGGACCCTCCTTTACAATGAGCAGTTCTTC. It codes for CATSSGTGTLLYNEQFF. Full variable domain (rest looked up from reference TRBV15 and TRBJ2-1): DAMVIQNPRYQVTQFGKPVTLSCSQTLNHNVMYWYQQKSSQAPKLLFHYYDKDFNNEADTPDNFQSRRPNTSFCFLDIRSPGLGDTAMYLCATSSGTGTLLYNEQFFGPGTRLTVL.

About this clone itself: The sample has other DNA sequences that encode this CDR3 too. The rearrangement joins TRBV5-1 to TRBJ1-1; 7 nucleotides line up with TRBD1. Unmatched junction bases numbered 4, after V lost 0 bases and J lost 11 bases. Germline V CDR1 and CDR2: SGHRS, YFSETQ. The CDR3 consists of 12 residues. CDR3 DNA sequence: TGCGCCAGCAGCTTGGGCGACAGGGAGGCTTTCTTT. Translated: CASSLGDREAFF.

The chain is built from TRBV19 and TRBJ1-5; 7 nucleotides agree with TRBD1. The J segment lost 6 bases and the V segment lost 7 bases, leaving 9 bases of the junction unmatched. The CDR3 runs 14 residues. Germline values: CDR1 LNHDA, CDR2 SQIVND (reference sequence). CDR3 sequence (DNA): TGTGCCAGTACCGATAGGCCAGGGGGTCAGCCCCAGCATTTT. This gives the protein CASTDRPGGQPQHF.

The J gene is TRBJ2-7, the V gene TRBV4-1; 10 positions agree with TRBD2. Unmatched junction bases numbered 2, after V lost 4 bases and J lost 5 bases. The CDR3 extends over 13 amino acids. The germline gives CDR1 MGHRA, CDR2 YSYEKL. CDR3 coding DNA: TGCGCCAGCAGCCCTAGCGGGAGAAACGAGCAGTACTTC. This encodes CASSPSGRNEQYF.

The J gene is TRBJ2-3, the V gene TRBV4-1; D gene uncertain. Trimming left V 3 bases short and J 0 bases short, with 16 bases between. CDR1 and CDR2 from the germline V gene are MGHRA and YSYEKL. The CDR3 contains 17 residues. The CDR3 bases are TGCGCCAGCAGCCATAACGGTCGGTCGACTAGCACAGATACGCAGTATTTT. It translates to CASSHNGRSTSTDTQYF.

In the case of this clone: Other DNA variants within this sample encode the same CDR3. The CDR3 protein is CASSPGGSPLHF. The CDR3 DNA sequence: TGTGCCAGCTCACCAGGGGGGTCACCCCTCCACTTT. This chain uses TRBV18 with TRBJ1-6, with D possibly being TRBD1 (5 bases). Between the trimmed V and J ends, which lost 2 bases and 10 bases, there was a span of 6 bases. The CDR3 runs 12 residues. CDR1 and CDR2 (germline): KGHSH, LQKENI.

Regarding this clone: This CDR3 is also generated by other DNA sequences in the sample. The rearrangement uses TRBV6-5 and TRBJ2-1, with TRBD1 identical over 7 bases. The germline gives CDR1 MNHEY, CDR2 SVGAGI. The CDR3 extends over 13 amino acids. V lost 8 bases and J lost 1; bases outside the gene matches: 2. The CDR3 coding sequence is TGTGCCAGCCGGGACAGTTCCTACAATGAGCAGTTCTTC. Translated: CASRDSSYNEQFF.

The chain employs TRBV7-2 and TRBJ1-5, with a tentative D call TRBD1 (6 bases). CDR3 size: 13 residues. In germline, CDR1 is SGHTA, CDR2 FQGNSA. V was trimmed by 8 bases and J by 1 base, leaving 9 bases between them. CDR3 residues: CASEQGSNQPQHF. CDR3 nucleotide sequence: TGTGCCAGCGAGCAGGGGAGCAATCAGCCCCAGCATTTT. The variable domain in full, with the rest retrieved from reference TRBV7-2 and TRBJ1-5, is GAGVSQSPSNKVTEKGKDVELRCDPISGHTALYWYRQSLGQGLEFLIYFQGNSAPDKSGLPSDRFSAERTGGSVSTLTIQRTQQEDSAVYLCASEQGSNQPQHFGDGTRLSIL.

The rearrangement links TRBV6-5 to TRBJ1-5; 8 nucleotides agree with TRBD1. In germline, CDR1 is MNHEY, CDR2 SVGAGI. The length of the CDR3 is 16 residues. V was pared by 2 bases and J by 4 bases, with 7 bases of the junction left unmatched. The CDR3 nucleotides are TGTGCCAGCAGTTACAAGGGGACAGGTGGGAATCAGCCCCAGCATTTT. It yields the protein CASSYKGTGGNQPQHF.

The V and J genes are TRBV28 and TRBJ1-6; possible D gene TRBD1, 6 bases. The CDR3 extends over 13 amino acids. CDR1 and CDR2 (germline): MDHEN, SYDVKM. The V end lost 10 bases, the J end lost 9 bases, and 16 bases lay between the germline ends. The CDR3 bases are TGTGCCATCGGCCAGAGGGGGAGTTCACCCCTCCACTTT. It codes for CAIGQRGSSPLHF.

The CDR3 is CASSDPPGGGAKNIQYF. In DNA form, the CDR3 reads TGTGCCAGCAGTGATCCACCAGGGGGGGGTGCCAAAAACATTCAGTACTTC. The rearrangement uses TRBV6-1 and TRBJ2-4, with D perhaps being TRBD1 or TRBD2 (7 bases each). From germline, CDR1 is MNHNS and CDR2 SASEGT. The CDR3 is 17 amino acids. Deletions cut 3 bases from V and 1 base from J, with 16 bases between.

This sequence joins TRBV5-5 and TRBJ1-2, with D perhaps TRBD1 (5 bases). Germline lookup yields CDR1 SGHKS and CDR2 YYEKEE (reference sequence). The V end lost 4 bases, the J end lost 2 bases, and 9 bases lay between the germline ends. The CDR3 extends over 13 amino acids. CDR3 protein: CASSRDPNYGYTF. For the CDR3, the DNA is TGTGCCAGCAGCCGGGACCCAAACTATGGCTACACCTTC.

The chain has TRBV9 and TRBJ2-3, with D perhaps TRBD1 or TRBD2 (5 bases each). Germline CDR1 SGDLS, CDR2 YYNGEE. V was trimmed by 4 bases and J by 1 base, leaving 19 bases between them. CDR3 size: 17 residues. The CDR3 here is CASSPLAGGTGTDTQYF. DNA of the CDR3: TGTGCCAGCAGCCCCTTAGCTGGGGGAACTGGCACAGATACGCAGTATTTT.